The 4 T cell receptor beta chains listed next were all sequenced from one sample in a study of blood T cell dynamics during melanoma immunotherapy. Regarding time point: pre-treatment baseline. This table comes from immunoSEQ multiplex PCR, and its TCRdb copy is limited to in-frame clones, with some not included. Of 10,000 to 15,000 clones listed, roughly 86% are singletons. Sample: blood, taken from a patient treated with checkpoint blockade. Every receptor here comes from a human donor with melanoma.

The chain uses TRBV27 and TRBJ2-3; D ambiguous. The CDR3 runs 14 residues. Germline V gene data show CDR1 as MNHEY and CDR2 as SMNVEV (reference sequence). V was trimmed by 6 bases and J by 2 bases, leaving 12 bases between them. The chain's CDR3 is CASSPLGYTDTQYF. The DNA of the CDR3 is TGTGCCAGCAGCCCTCTGGGGTACACAGATACGCAGTATTTT.

CDR3 nucleotide sequence: TGTGCCAGCAAAGCGAATATTAACACTGAAGCTTTCTTT. Its protein is CASKANINTEAFF. The chain recombines TRBV27 with TRBJ1-1; D gene ambiguous. V dropped 7 bases and J dropped 2 bases, with 11 bases sitting between them. The CDR3 consists of 13 residues. CDR1 MNHEY and CDR2 SMNVEV come from the germline V gene (reference sequence).

V is TRBV18 and J is TRBJ2-3; the D is unclear. V lost 6 bases and J 1 base, leaving 11 bases between the germline ends. The germline CDR1 and CDR2 sequences are KGHSH and LQKENI. This CDR3 region has 14 residues. CDR3 nucleotides: TGTGCCAGCTCTCCAAGGGTCGGCACAGATACGCAGTATTTT. This translates into CASSPRVGTDTQYF.

This chain uses TRBV2 with TRBJ1-4, with TRBD1 matching 7 bases. The V segment lost 5 bases and the J segment 5 bases; nucleotides outside the gene matches: 8. The germline V gene has CDR1 SNHLY and CDR2 FYNNEI. The CDR3 is 15 amino acids. CDR3 sequence (DNA): TGTGCCAGCAGTTTACCGACAGGGACAAATGAAAAACTGTTTTTT. It translates to CASSLPTGTNEKLFF. The complete variable domain, with remaining parts taken from reference TRBV2 and TRBJ1-4, reads EPEVTQTPSHQVTQMGQEVILRCVPISNHLYFYWYRQILGQKVEFLVSFYNNEISEKSEIFDDQFSVERPDGSNFTLKIRSTKLEDSAMYFCASSLPTGTNEKLFFGSGTQLSVL.